Listed below are T cell receptor beta chains from one sample, sequenced in a study of spatial heterogeneity in lung cancer. Each CDR3 protein is one row after TCRdb ran MiXCR on the 5' RACE reads. Here the sample spans about 120,000 distinct CDR3 sequences, 10% to 15% being singletons. The sample consisted of PBMCs, taken at follow-up. Every receptor here comes from a male donor with early-stage non-small cell lung cancer. CDR3s include the opening cysteine and the closing phenylalanine or tryptophan. The order of the fields is J gene, V gene, D gene, clone size, CDR3 DNA, CDR3 protein. A D gene is named only where the DNA matches it firmly. Where a row states a size, it is once, few, many or the class of an expanded clone; other rows omit it.

J: TRBJ2-7; V: TRBV14; D: NA; size: NA; DNA: TGTGCCAGCAGCCAAGCGGTCCCGAGGGGCTTCCGCGAGCAGTACTTC; CDR3: CASSQAVPRGFREQYF
J: TRBJ2-3; V: TRBV11-2; D: NA; size: few; DNA: TGTGCCAGCAGCCCCGGACCGGGGAAGACAGATACGCAGTATTTT; CDR3: CASSPGPGKTDTQYF
J: TRBJ2-7; V: TRBV6-5; D: NA; size: NA; DNA: TGTGCCAGCAGTTACTCGATGGCGGCGGGGGAGCAGTACTTC; CDR3: CASSYSMAAGEQYF
J: TRBJ2-2; V: TRBV19; D: NA; size: few; DNA: TGTGCCAGTAGTATCTCGAGGGACACCGGGGAGCTGTTTTTT; CDR3: CASSISRDTGELFF
J: TRBJ1-5; V: TRBV18; D: TRBD1; size: NA; DNA: TGTGCCAGCTCCCAGGGACAGAGTAATCAGCCCCAGCATTTT; CDR3: CASSQGQSNQPQHF
J: TRBJ2-1; V: TRBV5-1; D: NA; size: NA; DNA: TGCGCCAGCAGCTTCTCGGACCCCCGAACGGGAGAGCAGTTCTTC; CDR3: CASSFSDPRTGEQFF
J: TRBJ2-3; V: TRBV29-1; D: NA; size: many; DNA: TGCAGCGTTCCAGTGAGGGGAAGAGATACGCAGTATTTT; CDR3: CSVPVRGRDTQYF
J: TRBJ2-7; V: TRBV5-5; D: NA; size: many; DNA: TGTGCCAGCAGCCCGTGGGCAGGGCCCGAGCAGTACTTC; CDR3: CASSPWAGPEQYF
J: TRBJ2-7; V: TRBV5-1; D: TRBD2; size: few; DNA: TGCGCCAGCACCCCTGGGACTAGCACACTTGGGCAGTACTTC; CDR3: CASTPGTSTLGQYF
J: TRBJ2-5; V: TRBV28; D: NA; size: many; DNA: TGTGCCAGCAGTTTACTAAGCCAAGAGACCCAGTACTTC; CDR3: CASSLLSQETQYF
J: TRBJ1-1; V: TRBV4-1; D: NA; size: many; DNA: TGCGCCAGCAGCCAAGGCATTTCGGCAGAAGCTTTCTTT; CDR3: CASSQGISAEAFF
J: TRBJ2-3; V: TRBV5-1; D: NA; size: NA; DNA: TGCGCCAGCAGCTATAGTAGGGGCAGAGATACGCAGTATTTT; CDR3: CASSYSRGRDTQYF
J: TRBJ2-7; V: TRBV7-2; D: TRBD1; size: few; DNA: TGTGCCAGCAGTCCTACAGGGGCTCGGGTAGAGCAGTACTTC; CDR3: CASSPTGARVEQYF
J: TRBJ2-3; V: TRBV9; D: TRBD1; size: NA; DNA: TGTGCCAGCAGGGCTGGACAGGGTCTCTCAGATACGCAGTATTTT; CDR3: CASRAGQGLSDTQYF
J: TRBJ1-3; V: TRBV6-5; D: NA; size: few; DNA: TGTGCCAGCAGTACTAACTCTGGAAACACCATATATTTT; CDR3: CASSTNSGNTIYF
J: TRBJ2-1; V: TRBV19; D: NA; size: few; DNA: TGTGCCAGTAGTATAGTAGGCGGACCAAATGAGCAGTTCTTC; CDR3: CASSIVGGPNEQFF
J: TRBJ1-2; V: TRBV5-5; D: TRBD1; size: NA; DNA: TGTGCCAGCAGCTTCAGGACAGGGTCAGACTATGGCTACACCTTC; CDR3: CASSFRTGSDYGYTF
J: TRBJ1-1; V: TRBV5-1; D: NA; size: few; DNA: TGCGCCAGCAGCTACGGTGGTAGGATTCGAACTGAAGCTTTCTTT; CDR3: CASSYGGRIRTEAFF
J: TRBJ2-7; V: TRBV11-2; D: TRBD1; size: few; DNA: TGTGCCTGTTCCCGGGACAGGGACTACGAGCAGTACTTC; CDR3: CACSRDRDYEQYF
J: TRBJ1-2; V: TRBV27; D: NA; size: NA; DNA: TGTGCCAGCAGAGCCTTGAGGCGAGCTAACTATGGCTACACCTTC; CDR3: CASRALRRANYGYTF
J: TRBJ1-5; V: TRBV10-2; D: NA; size: many; DNA: TGCGCCTCCCGGGATGTCGCAGGGGGCAATCAGCCCCAGCATTTT; CDR3: CASRDVAGGNQPQHF
J: TRBJ2-3; V: TRBV9; D: NA; size: NA; DNA: TGTGCCAGCAGGAAAGGGACTAGCACAGATACGCAGTATTTT; CDR3: CASRKGTSTDTQYF
J: TRBJ2-1; V: TRBV9; D: NA; size: many; DNA: TGTGCCAGCAGCCTGAGGGGTAACTCCTACAATGAGCAGTTCTTC; CDR3: CASSLRGNSYNEQFF
J: TRBJ2-5; V: TRBV7-2; D: NA; size: many; DNA: TGTGCCAGCAGCTTAGTGTCCGGAGGGGGCTACCAAGAGACCCAGTACTTC; CDR3: CASSLVSGGGYQETQYF
J: TRBJ2-3; V: TRBV20-1; D: NA; size: many; DNA: TGCAGTGCTATCCGCAGGGTGGCTGTGCATACGCAGTATTTT; CDR3: CSAIRRVAVHTQYF
J: TRBJ2-1; V: TRBV7-3; D: NA; size: few; DNA: TGTGCCAGCAGCTTAAGCAGCGACAATGAGCAGTTCTTC; CDR3: CASSLSSDNEQFF
J: TRBJ1-5; V: TRBV20-1; D: TRBD1; size: few; DNA: TGCAGTGCTAGGGGACAGGGGACCAATCAGCCCCAGCATTTT; CDR3: CSARGQGTNQPQHF
J: TRBJ2-2; V: TRBV18; D: NA; size: few; DNA: TGTGCCAGCTCACCCCAGGCGGGCTGGGACACCGGGGAGCTGTTTTTT; CDR3: CASSPQAGWDTGELFF
J: TRBJ1-1; V: TRBV5-1; D: NA; size: few; DNA: TGCGCCAGCAGCGAAGGGGGGACTGAAGCTTTCTTT; CDR3: CASSEGGTEAFF
J: TRBJ2-7; V: TRBV25-1; D: NA; size: few; DNA: TGTGCCAGCAGTGGGGCTTCCATACACCACGAGCAGTACTTC; CDR3: CASSGASIHHEQYF
J: TRBJ1-5; V: TRBV5-1; D: TRBD1; size: many; DNA: TGCGCCAGCAGGCTCGGACAGGGCAATCAGCCCCAGCATTTT; CDR3: CASRLGQGNQPQHF
J: TRBJ1-4; V: TRBV28; D: NA; size: few; DNA: TGTGCCAGCAGTTCCCCCCTCGCTCGGGCAGAAAAACTGTTTTTT; CDR3: CASSSPLARAEKLFF
J: TRBJ1-2; V: TRBV7-9; D: NA; size: few; DNA: TGTGCCAGCAGCCCATCGACAGCTAACTATGGCTACACCTTC; CDR3: CASSPSTANYGYTF
J: TRBJ2-3; V: TRBV7-7; D: NA; size: NA; DNA: TGTGCTAGCAGCTTACTCGGACTTAGCACAGATACGCAGTATTTT; CDR3: CASSLLGLSTDTQYF
J: TRBJ1-5; V: TRBV6-5; D: NA; size: few; DNA: TGTGCCAGCAGTTACTCTTCGGTTAGCAATCAGCCCCAGCATTTT; CDR3: CASSYSSVSNQPQHF
J: TRBJ1-2; V: TRBV27; D: NA; size: NA; DNA: TGTGCCAGCAGTCACCTAGGACTCCACTACACCTTC; CDR3: CASSHLGLHYTF
J: TRBJ2-2; V: TRBV24-1; D: TRBD2; size: many; DNA: TGTGCCACCACCGGGACTAGCGGCACCGGGGAGCTGTTTTTT; CDR3: CATTGTSGTGELFF
J: TRBJ1-1; V: TRBV20-1; D: NA; size: NA; DNA: TGCAGTGCTAGCCATGGGGGGGCGAGGGAAGCTTTCTTT; CDR3: CSASHGGAREAFF
J: TRBJ2-7; V: TRBV13; D: NA; size: few; DNA: TGTGCCAGCAGCCCTACATTGGGGTGGTACCCTACCTACGAGCAGTACTTC; CDR3: CASSPTLGWYPTYEQYF
J: TRBJ1-6; V: TRBV19; D: NA; size: few; DNA: TGTGCCAGTAGCCGCCGGGACACTAATTCACCCCTCCACTTT; CDR3: CASSRRDTNSPLHF
J: TRBJ2-4; V: TRBV7-9; D: TRBD1; size: NA; DNA: TGTGCCAGCAGCTTTGGACAGGGTCGGGACATTCAGTACTTC; CDR3: CASSFGQGRDIQYF
J: TRBJ1-1; V: TRBV5-4; D: NA; size: many; DNA: TGTGCCAGCAGCTTGGGGCACAACACTGAAGCTTTCTTT; CDR3: CASSLGHNTEAFF
J: TRBJ2-3; V: TRBV24-1; D: NA; size: few; DNA: TGTGCCACCAGTGCGCCACCCACAGATACGCAGTATTTT; CDR3: CATSAPPTDTQYF
J: TRBJ2-2; V: TRBV28; D: TRBD1; size: few; DNA: TGTGCCAGCAGTTGGGGCGACAGGGACACCGGGGAGCTGTTTTTT; CDR3: CASSWGDRDTGELFF
J: TRBJ2-5; V: TRBV20-1; D: NA; size: few; DNA: TGCAGTGCTCCACAAGCCGGGGAGACCCAGTACTTC; CDR3: CSAPQAGETQYF